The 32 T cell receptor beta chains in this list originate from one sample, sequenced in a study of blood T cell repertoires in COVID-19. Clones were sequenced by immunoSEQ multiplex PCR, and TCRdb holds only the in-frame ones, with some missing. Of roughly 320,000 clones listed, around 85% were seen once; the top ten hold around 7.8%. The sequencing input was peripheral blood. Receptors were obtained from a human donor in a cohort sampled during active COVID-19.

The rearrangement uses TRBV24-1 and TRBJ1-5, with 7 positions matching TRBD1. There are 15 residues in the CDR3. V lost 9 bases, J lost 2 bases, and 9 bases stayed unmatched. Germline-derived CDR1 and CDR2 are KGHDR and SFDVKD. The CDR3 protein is CATGISGGGNQPQHF. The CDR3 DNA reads TGTGCCACCGGAATCTCAGGGGGTGGCAATCAGCCCCAGCATTTT.

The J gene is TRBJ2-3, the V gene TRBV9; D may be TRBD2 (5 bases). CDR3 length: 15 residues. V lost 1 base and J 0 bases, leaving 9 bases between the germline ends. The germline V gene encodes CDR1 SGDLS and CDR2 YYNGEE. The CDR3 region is CASSVSAVSTDTQYF. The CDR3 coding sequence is TGTGCCAGCAGCGTATCAGCGGTTAGCACAGATACGCAGTATTTT.

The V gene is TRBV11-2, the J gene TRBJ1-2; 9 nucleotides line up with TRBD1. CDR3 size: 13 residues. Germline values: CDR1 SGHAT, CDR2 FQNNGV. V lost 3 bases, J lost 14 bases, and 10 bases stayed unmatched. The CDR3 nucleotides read TGTGCCAGCAGCTTGGGACAGGGTGTGGCTTCAACCTTC. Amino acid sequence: CASSLGQGVASTF.

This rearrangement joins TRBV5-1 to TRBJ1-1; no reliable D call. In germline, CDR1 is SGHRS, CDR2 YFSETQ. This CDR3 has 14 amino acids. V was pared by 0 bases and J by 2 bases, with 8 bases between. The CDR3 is CASSLDPGNTEAFF. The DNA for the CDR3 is TGCGCCAGCAGCTTGGATCCGGGAAACACTGAAGCTTTCTTT.

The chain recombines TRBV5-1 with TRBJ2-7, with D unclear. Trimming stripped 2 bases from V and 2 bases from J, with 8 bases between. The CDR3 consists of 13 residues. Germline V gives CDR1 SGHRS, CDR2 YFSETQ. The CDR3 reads CASSFLEAYEQYF. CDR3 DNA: TGCGCCAGCAGCTTCCTAGAGGCCTACGAGCAGTACTTC. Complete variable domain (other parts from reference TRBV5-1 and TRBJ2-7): KAGVTQTPRYLIKTRGQQVTLSCSPISGHRSVSWYQQTPGQGLQFLFEYFSETQRNKGNFPGRFSGRQFSNSRSEMNVSTLELGDSALYLCASSFLEAYEQYFGPGTRLTVT.

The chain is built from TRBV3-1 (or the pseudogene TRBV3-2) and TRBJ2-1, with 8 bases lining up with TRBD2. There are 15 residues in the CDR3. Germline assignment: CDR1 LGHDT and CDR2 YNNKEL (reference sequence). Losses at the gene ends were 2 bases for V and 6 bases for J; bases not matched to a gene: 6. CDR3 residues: CASSQRAGGSNEQFF. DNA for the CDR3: TGTGCCAGCAGCCAAAGGGCGGGGGGCAGCAATGAGCAGTTCTTC.

The chain's CDR3 is CASSPESRTGNTIYF. DNA for the CDR3: TGTGCCAGCAGTCCAGAGTCGCGGACTGGAAACACCATATATTTT. The V and J genes are TRBV2 and TRBJ1-3; D remains ambiguous. The germline V gene encodes CDR1 SNHLY and CDR2 FYNNEI. This CDR3 contains 15 residues. Trimming removed 5 bases from V and 2 bases from J, with 13 bases in between.

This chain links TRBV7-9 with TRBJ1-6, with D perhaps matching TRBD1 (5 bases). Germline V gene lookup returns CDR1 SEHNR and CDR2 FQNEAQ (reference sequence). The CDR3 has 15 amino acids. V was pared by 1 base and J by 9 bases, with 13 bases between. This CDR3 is CASSLGGGYGSPLHF. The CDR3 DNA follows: TGTGCCAGCAGCTTAGGGGGGGGTTATGGTTCACCCCTCCACTTT. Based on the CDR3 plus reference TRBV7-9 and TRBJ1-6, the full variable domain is DTGVSQNPRHKITKRGQNVTFRCDPISEHNRLYWYRQTLGQGPEFLTYFQNEAQLEKSRLLSDRFSAERPKGSFSTLEIQRTEQGDSAMYLCASSLGGGYGSPLHFGNGTRLTVT.

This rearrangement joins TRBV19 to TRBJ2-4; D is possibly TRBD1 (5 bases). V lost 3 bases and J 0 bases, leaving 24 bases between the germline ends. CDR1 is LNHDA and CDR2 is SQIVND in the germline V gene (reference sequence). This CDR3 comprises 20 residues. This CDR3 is CASSMARGRAGSIAKNIQYF. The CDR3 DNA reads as TGTGCCAGTAGTATGGCCCGAGGCAGGGCCGGCTCAATAGCCAAAAACATTCAGTACTTC.

CDR3 amino acids: CSAEARTSEGFGSYNEQFF. For the CDR3, the DNA is TGCAGCGCCGAAGCTCGGACTAGCGAGGGTTTCGGCTCCTACAATGAGCAGTTCTTC. The chain combines TRBV29-1 with TRBJ2-1; 9 bases are shared with TRBD2. CDR3 length equals 19 residues. With V trimmed by 7 bases and J by 0 bases, 19 bases remained unmatched. Germline CDR1 and CDR2: SQVTM and ANQGSEA.

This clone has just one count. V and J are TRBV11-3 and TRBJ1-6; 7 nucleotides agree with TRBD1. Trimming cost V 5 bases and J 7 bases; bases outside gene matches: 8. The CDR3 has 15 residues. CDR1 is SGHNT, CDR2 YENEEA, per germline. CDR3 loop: CASSPHRDRNSPLHF. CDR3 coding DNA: TGTGCCAGCAGCCCCCACCGGGACAGAAATTCACCCCTCCACTTT.

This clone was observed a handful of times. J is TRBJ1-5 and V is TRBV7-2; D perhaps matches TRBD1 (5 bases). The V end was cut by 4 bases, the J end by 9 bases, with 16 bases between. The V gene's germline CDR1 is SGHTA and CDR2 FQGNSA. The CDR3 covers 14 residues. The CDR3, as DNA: TGTGCCAGCAGCTCAACCAGGGTCGGTAGGCCCCAGCATTTT. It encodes CASSSTRVGRPQHF.

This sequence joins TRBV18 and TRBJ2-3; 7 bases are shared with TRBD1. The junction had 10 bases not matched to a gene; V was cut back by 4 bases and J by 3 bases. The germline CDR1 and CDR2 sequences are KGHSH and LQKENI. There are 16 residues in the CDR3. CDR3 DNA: TGTGCCAGCTCACAAACCGGGACAGACCCAACAGATACGCAGTATTTT. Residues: CASSQTGTDPTDTQYF.

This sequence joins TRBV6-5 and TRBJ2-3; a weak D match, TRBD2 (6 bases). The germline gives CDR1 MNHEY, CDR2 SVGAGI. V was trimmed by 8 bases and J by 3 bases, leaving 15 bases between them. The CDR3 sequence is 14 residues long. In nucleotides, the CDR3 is TGTGCCAGCGGCTCAAGGGCGGGGACAGATACGCAGTATTTT. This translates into CASGSRAGTDTQYF.

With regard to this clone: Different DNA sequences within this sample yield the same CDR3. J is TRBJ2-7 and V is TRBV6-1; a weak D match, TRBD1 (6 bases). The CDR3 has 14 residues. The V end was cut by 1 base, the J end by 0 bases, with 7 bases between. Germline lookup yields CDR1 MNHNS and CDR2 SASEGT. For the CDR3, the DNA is TGTGCCAGCAGTGAAGGGGGGCTCTCCTACGAGCAGTACTTC. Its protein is CASSEGGLSYEQYF.

CDR3 amino acids: CASPKTRGGEQFF. The CDR3 DNA is TGTGCCAGCCCGAAAACCCGGGGAGGCGAGCAGTTCTTC. The rearrangement links TRBV6-5 to TRBJ2-1; D may be TRBD2 (6 bases). The V gene lost 8 bases and the J gene lost 10 bases, with 18 bases spanning the gap. The CDR3 has 13 amino acids. Per the germline V gene, CDR1 is MNHEY and CDR2 is SVGAGI.

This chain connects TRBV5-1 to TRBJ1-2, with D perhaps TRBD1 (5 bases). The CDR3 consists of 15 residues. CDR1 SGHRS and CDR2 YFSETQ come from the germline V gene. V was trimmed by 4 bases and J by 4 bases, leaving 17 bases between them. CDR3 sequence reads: CASSPLTGVTYGYTF. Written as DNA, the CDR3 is TGCGCCAGCAGCCCCCTTACGGGGGTTACCTATGGCTACACCTTC.

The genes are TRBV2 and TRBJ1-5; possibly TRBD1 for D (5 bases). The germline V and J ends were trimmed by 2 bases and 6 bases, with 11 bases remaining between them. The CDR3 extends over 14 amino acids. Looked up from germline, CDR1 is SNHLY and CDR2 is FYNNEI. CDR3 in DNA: TGTGCCAGCAGTGAATTTGGGGCGAGTCAGCCCCAGCATTTT. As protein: CASSEFGASQPQHF.

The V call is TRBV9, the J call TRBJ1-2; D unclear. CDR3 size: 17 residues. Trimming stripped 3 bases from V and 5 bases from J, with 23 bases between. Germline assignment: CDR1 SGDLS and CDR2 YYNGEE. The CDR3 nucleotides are TGTGCCAGCAGCGGAGTCCCAATTGGCACTATAAGATATGGCTACACCTTC. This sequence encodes CASSGVPIGTIRYGYTF.

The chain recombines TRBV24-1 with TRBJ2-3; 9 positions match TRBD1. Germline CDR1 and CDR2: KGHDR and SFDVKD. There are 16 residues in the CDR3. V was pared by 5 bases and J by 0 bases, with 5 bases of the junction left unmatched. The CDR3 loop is CATSGSQGASTDTQYF. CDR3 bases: TGTGCCACCAGTGGCTCACAGGGGGCGAGCACAGATACGCAGTATTTT.

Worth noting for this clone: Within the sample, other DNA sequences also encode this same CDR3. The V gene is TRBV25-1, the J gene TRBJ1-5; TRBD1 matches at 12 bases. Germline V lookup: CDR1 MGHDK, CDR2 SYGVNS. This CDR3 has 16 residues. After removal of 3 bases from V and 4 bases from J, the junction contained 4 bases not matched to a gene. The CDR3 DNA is TGTGCCAGCAGTGAGCCGGGACAGGGGGCGAATCAGCCCCAGCATTTT. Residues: CASSEPGQGANQPQHF.

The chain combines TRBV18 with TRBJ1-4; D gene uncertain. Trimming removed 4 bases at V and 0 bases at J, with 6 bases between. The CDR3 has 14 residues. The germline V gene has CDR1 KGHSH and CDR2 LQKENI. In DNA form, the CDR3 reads TGTGCCAGCTCACTGACACCAACTAATGAAAAACTGTTTTTT. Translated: CASSLTPTNEKLFF.

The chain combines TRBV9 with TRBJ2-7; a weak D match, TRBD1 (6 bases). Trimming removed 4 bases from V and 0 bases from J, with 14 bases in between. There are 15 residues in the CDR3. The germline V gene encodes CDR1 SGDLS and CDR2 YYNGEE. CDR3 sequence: CASSPYDRNSYEQYF. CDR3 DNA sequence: TGTGCCAGCAGCCCCTACGACAGGAACTCCTACGAGCAGTACTTC.

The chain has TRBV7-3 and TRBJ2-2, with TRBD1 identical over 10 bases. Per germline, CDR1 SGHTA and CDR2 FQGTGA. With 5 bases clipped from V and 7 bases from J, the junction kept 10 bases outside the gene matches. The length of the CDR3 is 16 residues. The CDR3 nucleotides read TGTGCCAGCAGCCGCCAAGGGACAGGGGAGGGCGGGGAGCTGTTTTTT. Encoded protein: CASSRQGTGEGGELFF.

The CDR3 reads CSVVGGGDSYNEQFF. The CDR3 region has the DNA TGCAGCGTTGTAGGCGGGGGGGACTCCTACAATGAGCAGTTCTTC. The rearrangement uses TRBV29-1 and TRBJ2-1; TRBD2 aligns across 9 bases. With V trimmed by 4 bases and J by 0 bases, 4 bases remained unmatched. This CDR3 is 15 amino acids long. Germline values: CDR1 SQVTM, CDR2 ANQGSEA.

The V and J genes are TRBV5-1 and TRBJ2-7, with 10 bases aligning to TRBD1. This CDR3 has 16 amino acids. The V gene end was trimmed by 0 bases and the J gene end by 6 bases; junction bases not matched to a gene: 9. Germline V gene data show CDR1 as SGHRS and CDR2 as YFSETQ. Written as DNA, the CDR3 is TGCGCCAGCAGCTTGGCCAGGACAGGGGGGTCTTTCGAGCAGTACTTC. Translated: CASSLARTGGSFEQYF.

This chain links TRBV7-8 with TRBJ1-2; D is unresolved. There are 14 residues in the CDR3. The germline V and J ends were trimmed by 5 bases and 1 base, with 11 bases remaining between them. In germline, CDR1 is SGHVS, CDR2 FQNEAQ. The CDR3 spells CASSPAGSNYGYTF. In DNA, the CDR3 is TGTGCCAGCAGCCCCGCCGGGAGTAACTATGGCTACACCTTC.

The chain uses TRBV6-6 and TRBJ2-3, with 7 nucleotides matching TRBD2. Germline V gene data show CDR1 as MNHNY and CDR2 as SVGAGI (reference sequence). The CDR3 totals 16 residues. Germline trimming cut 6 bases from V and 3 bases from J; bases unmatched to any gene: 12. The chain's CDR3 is CASSDTLGGRTDTQYF. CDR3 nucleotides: TGTGCCAGCAGCGACACCCTCGGGGGGAGGACAGATACGCAGTATTTT.

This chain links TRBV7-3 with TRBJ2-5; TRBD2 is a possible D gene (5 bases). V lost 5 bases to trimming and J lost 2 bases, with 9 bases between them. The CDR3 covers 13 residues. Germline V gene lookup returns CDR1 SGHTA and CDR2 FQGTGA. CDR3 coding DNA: TGTGCCAGCAGCCTTCGGGGACAAGAGACCCAGTACTTC. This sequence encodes CASSLRGQETQYF. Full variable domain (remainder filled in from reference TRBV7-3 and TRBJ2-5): GAGVSQTPSNKVTEKGKYVELRCDPISGHTALYWYRQSLGQGPEFLIYFQGTGAADDSGLPNDRFFAVRPEGSVSTLKIQRTERGDSAVYLCASSLRGQETQYFGPGTRLLVL.

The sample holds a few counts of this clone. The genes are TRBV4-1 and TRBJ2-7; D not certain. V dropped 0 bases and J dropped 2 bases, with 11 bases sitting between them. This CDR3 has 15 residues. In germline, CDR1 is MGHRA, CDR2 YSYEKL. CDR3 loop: CASSQESTAAYEQYF. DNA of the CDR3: TGCGCCAGCAGCCAAGAATCCACGGCGGCCTACGAGCAGTACTTC.

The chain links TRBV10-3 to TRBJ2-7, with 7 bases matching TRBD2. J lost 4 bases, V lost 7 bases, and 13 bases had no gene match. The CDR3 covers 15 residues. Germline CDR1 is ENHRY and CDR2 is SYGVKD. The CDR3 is CAIKPEGLADYEQYF. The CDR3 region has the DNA TGTGCCATCAAACCCGAGGGGCTAGCGGATTACGAGCAGTACTTC.

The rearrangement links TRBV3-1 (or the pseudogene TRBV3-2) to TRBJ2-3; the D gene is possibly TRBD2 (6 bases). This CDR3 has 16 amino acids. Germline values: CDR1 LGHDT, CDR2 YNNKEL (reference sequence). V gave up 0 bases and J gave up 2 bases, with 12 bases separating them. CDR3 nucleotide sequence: TGTGCCAGCAGCCAAGAAATGGGACTCCTCACAGATACGCAGTATTTT. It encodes CASSQEMGLLTDTQYF.